These 21 T cell receptor beta chains originate from one sample sequenced in a study of cytomegalovirus exposure and HLA in healthy donors. The PCR was carried out with 60 Vbeta primers and 13 Jbeta primers. Clones were read by immunoSEQ multiplex PCR, and TCRdb kept only the in-frame ones, dropping some. The sample contains roughly 150,000 clones, approximately 86% of which appear only once. Specimen: PBMCs. All receptors derive from a woman aged 45-60 years in good health and CMV-seropositive.

The table lists this clone with a few counts. The chain's CDR3 is CAWNRAGDRADTQYF. CDR3 nucleotide sequence: TGTGCCTGGAATAGAGCGGGGGATAGGGCAGATACGCAGTATTTT. The chain links TRBV30 to TRBJ2-3; 8 bases map to TRBD2. The V segment lost 4 bases and the J segment 4 bases; nucleotides outside the gene matches: 10. The CDR3 is made up of 15 amino acids. Germline V lookup: CDR1 GTSNPN, CDR2 SVGIG (reference sequence).

This sequence joins TRBV7-2 and TRBJ2-7; 8 bases align to TRBD1. The CDR3 has 14 residues. Germline CDR1 reads SGHTA; CDR2 reads FQGNSA. After removal of 6 bases from V and 1 base from J, the junction contained 5 bases not matched to a gene. DNA for the CDR3: TGTGCCAGCAGGCAGGGGGCTTATTCCTACGAGCAGTACTTC. It codes for CASRQGAYSYEQYF.

CDR3 in DNA: TGTGCCAGCAGTGAACAGATCAACACTGAAGCTTTCTTT. Translated: CASSEQINTEAFF. The chain is built from TRBV2 and TRBJ1-1; unclear D gene. The CDR3 sequence is 13 residues long. Germline CDR1 and CDR2: SNHLY and FYNNEI. Trimming left V 2 bases short and J 2 bases short, with 6 bases between. Looking up the rest from reference TRBV2 and TRBJ1-1 gives the full variable domain: EPEVTQTPSHQVTQMGQEVILRCVPISNHLYFYWYRQILGQKVEFLVSFYNNEISEKSEIFDDQFSVERPDGSNFTLKIRSTKLEDSAMYFCASSEQINTEAFFGQGTRLTVV.

CDR3 coding DNA: TGCGCCAGCAGCCAAGAGGACGACAGGTCCTACGAGCAGTACTTC. This sequence encodes CASSQEDDRSYEQYF. The V call is TRBV4-3, the J call TRBJ2-7, with TRBD1 as a possible D gene (6 bases). CDR3 size: 15 residues. Germline CDR1 and CDR2: LGHNA and YSLEER. The germline V and J ends were trimmed by 0 bases and 1 base, with 10 bases remaining between them.

This sequence joins TRBV6-6 and TRBJ2-7; weak D call: TRBD2 (6 bases). There are 14 residues in the CDR3. From germline, CDR1 is MNHNY and CDR2 SVGAGI (reference sequence). With 0 bases removed from V and 6 bases from J, the gap between germline ends came to 12 bases. CDR3 sequence reads: CASSYSQSGSEQYF. DNA of the CDR3: TGTGCCAGCAGTTACTCGCAATCCGGGAGCGAGCAGTACTTC.

Written as DNA, the CDR3 is TGTGCCAGCAGCAAAGGGGGCGGTGGGGCCAACGTCCTGACTTTC. This gives the protein CASSKGGGGANVLTF. The chain joins TRBV5-6 to TRBJ2-6; 7 nucleotides line up with TRBD1. CDR1 is SGHDT, CDR2 YYEEEE, per germline. The CDR3 is made up of 15 amino acids. The J segment lost 3 bases and the V segment lost 4 bases, leaving 4 bases of the junction unmatched.

Only one count was recorded for this clone. The CDR3, as DNA: TGTGCCAGCAGTTTATCGGCGGGGGGGCCCTACGAGCAGTACTTC. This encodes CASSLSAGGPYEQYF. The chain is built from TRBV27 and TRBJ2-7, with 9 bases lining up with TRBD2. Germline loops: CDR1 MNHEY, CDR2 SMNVEV (reference sequence). The CDR3 runs 15 residues. After removal of 0 bases from V and 2 bases from J, the junction contained 2 bases not matched to a gene.

This chain links TRBV30 with TRBJ1-3; D not resolved. V lost 0 bases, J lost 0 bases, and 12 bases lay in between. The germline V gene encodes CDR1 GTSNPN and CDR2 SVGIG (reference sequence). The CDR3 covers 16 residues. CDR3 DNA sequence: TGTGCCTGGAGTGTATCTGGCGGGAGCTCTGGAAACACCATATATTTT. As protein: CAWSVSGGSSGNTIYF.

The chain has TRBV5-1 and TRBJ2-1; 9 bases fit TRBD1. V shed 1 base and J 9 bases; nucleotides not matched to a gene: 8. The germline CDR1 and CDR2 sequences are SGHRS and YFSETQ. The CDR3 length is 15 residues. Here the CDR3 DNA reads TGCGCCAGCAGCTTGTCACAGGGGGCTAGCGGTGAGCAGTTCTTC. Its protein product is CASSLSQGASGEQFF.

This clone was picked up a small number of times. The V gene is TRBV11-2, the J gene TRBJ2-1; TRBD2 matches 7 bases. This CDR3 is 15 amino acids long. Germline V gene lookup returns CDR1 SGHAT and CDR2 FQNNGV. J was trimmed by 2 bases and V by 5 bases; bases with no gene match: 6. The CDR3 reads CASSGGGIPYNEQFF. The CDR3 DNA sequence: TGTGCCAGCAGCGGGGGGGGGATTCCCTACAATGAGCAGTTCTTC.

CDR3: CASKSREGTEAFF. The CDR3 DNA reads TGTGCCAGCAAGAGCAGGGAGGGCACTGAAGCTTTCTTT. V and J are TRBV11-1 and TRBJ1-1; D perhaps matches TRBD1 (5 bases). The CDR3 covers 13 residues. CDR1 is SGHAT, CDR2 FQDESV, per germline (reference sequence). The V end was cut by 7 bases, the J end by 4 bases, with 13 bases between. The whole variable domain, filled in from reference TRBV11-1 and TRBJ1-1, reads EAEVAQSPRYKITEKSQAVAFWCDPISGHATLYWYRQILGQGPELLVQFQDESVVDDSQLPKDRFSAERLKGVDSTLKIQPAELGDSAMYLCASKSREGTEAFFGQGTRLTVV.

The chain couples TRBV7-8 to TRBJ2-3, with 7 bases aligning to TRBD2. The CDR3 sequence is 16 residues long. Losses at the gene ends were 0 bases for V and 0 bases for J; bases not matched to a gene: 3. CDR1 and CDR2 from the germline V gene are SGHVS and FQNEAQ. This chain's CDR3 is CASSLAGEGSTDTQYF. CDR3 nucleotides: TGTGCCAGCAGCTTAGCTGGGGAGGGAAGCACAGATACGCAGTATTTT.

The gene calls are TRBV7-9 and TRBJ1-6; D uncertain. The CDR3 loop spans 13 amino acids. Germline CDR1 SEHNR, CDR2 FQNEAQ (reference sequence). V was clipped by 6 bases and J by 9 bases, with 12 bases between them. CDR3 region: CASRLERSSPLHF. The CDR3 nucleotides are TGTGCCAGCAGACTGGAGCGCAGTTCACCCCTCCACTTT. The entire variable domain, with the rest obtained from reference TRBV7-9 and TRBJ1-6, is as follows: DTGVSQNPRHKITKRGQNVTFRCDPISEHNRLYWYRQTLGQGPEFLTYFQNEAQLEKSRLLSDRFSAERPKGSFSTLEIQRTEQGDSAMYLCASRLERSSPLHFGNGTRLTVT.

The rearrangement uses TRBV12-5 and TRBJ2-1; 11 positions match TRBD2. The CDR3 is 18 amino acids. Looked up from germline, CDR1 is LGHNT and CDR2 is FRNRAP. J gave up 7 bases and V 2 bases, and 13 bases lay outside the gene matches. This CDR3 reads CASGLRPVASGGNNEQFF. CDR3 DNA sequence: TGTGCTAGTGGTTTGCGACCCGTGGCTAGCGGGGGGAATAATGAGCAGTTCTTC. The entire variable domain, with the rest obtained from reference TRBV12-5 and TRBJ2-1, is as follows: DARVTQTPRHKVTEMGQEVTMRCQPILGHNTVFWYRQTMMQGLELLAYFRNRAPLDDSGMPKDRFSAEMPDATLATLKIQPSEPRDSAVYFCASGLRPVASGGNNEQFFGPGTRLTVL.

The chain carries TRBV13 and TRBJ1-6; weak D call: TRBD1 (5 bases). V was shortened by 7 bases and J by 7 bases, with 8 bases between the two germline ends. The CDR3 is 12 amino acids. Germline CDR1 is PRHDT and CDR2 is FYEKMQ (reference sequence). CDR3 loop: CASTGGNSPLHF. Here the CDR3 DNA reads TGTGCCAGCACCGGGGGAAATTCACCCCTCCACTTT.

The chain joins TRBV18 to TRBJ2-7; the D gene is possibly TRBD1 (5 bases). Trimming pared 2 bases from V and 0 bases from J, leaving 8 bases between. Per germline, CDR1 KGHSH and CDR2 LQKENI. The CDR3 length is 14 residues. CDR3 sequence: CASSPDSNSYEQYF. In DNA form, the CDR3 reads TGTGCCAGCTCACCAGACAGCAACTCCTACGAGCAGTACTTC.

This clone was counted a single time. This chain links TRBV6-5 with TRBJ2-1; D possibly corresponds to TRBD2 (5 bases). V lost 6 bases, J lost 8 bases, and 20 bases lay in between. The CDR3 has 15 residues. Germline CDR1 MNHEY, CDR2 SVGAGI. CDR3 loop: CASSTTGTTFHEQFF. DNA of the CDR3: TGTGCCAGCAGCACAACGGGAACCACTTTCCATGAGCAGTTCTTC.

The chain has TRBV7-9 and TRBJ2-7, with TRBD1 identical over 7 bases. The length of the CDR3 is 12 residues. CDR1 and CDR2 from the germline V gene are SEHNR and FQNEAQ (reference sequence). V was clipped by 7 bases and J by 7 bases; unmatched bases: 7. This CDR3 is CASTIGGGEQYF. The DNA of the CDR3 is TGTGCCAGCACCATAGGGGGCGGGGAGCAGTACTTC. The full variable domain, completed using reference TRBV7-9 and TRBJ2-7, is DTGVSQNPRHKITKRGQNVTFRCDPISEHNRLYWYRQTLGQGPEFLTYFQNEAQLEKSRLLSDRFSAERPKGSFSTLEIQRTEQGDSAMYLCASTIGGGEQYFGPGTRLTVT.

The genes are TRBV19 and TRBJ1-2; D unresolved. The CDR3 has 11 residues. The germline V and J ends were trimmed by 5 bases and 7 bases, with 8 bases remaining between them. Per the germline V gene, CDR1 is LNHDA and CDR2 is SQIVND (reference sequence). The CDR3 spells CASSGGSGYTF. In nucleotides, the CDR3 is TGTGCCAGTAGTGGAGGTTCTGGCTACACCTTC. Complete variable domain (other parts from reference TRBV19 and TRBJ1-2): DGGITQSPKYLFRKEGQNVTLSCEQNLNHDAMYWYRQDPGQGLRLIYYSQIVNDFQKGDIAEGYSVSREKKESFPLTVTSAQKNPTAFYLCASSGGSGYTFGSGTRLTVV.

The chain has TRBV29-1 and TRBJ1-1; weak D call: TRBD1 (6 bases). From germline, CDR1 is SQVTM and CDR2 ANQGSEA. V lost 5 bases, J lost 0 bases, and 19 bases lay in between. This CDR3 region has 16 residues. The CDR3 region has the DNA TGCAGCGTTAGATCAGGACAGCGAGACCTGAACACTGAAGCTTTCTTT. Protein: CSVRSGQRDLNTEAFF.

This chain joins TRBV30 and TRBJ1-1, with 9 bases matching TRBD1. Germline V gives CDR1 GTSNPN, CDR2 SVGIG (reference sequence). Trimming took 5 bases from V and 7 from J; bases not matched to a gene: 11. The CDR3 runs 14 residues. This CDR3 is CAWGTGFAPFEAFF. CDR3 DNA sequence: TGTGCCTGGGGGACAGGGTTTGCCCCCTTTGAAGCTTTCTTT.